The present TCR beta chain was sequenced within a study of cytomegalovirus exposure and HLA in healthy donors. On the study more broadly: In a previous analysis, around 120 million unique TCR beta sequences were found from 150 million to 200 million T cells. Study observations and caveats: It was approximately 160 TCR beta chains that were listed as cytomegalovirus-associated. What a later analysis reportedly showed was that an Asian-associated ancestry cluster had fewer N-insertions than the roughly 720-donor mean.

The primer mix had 60 Vbeta and 13 Jbeta primers. Generated by immunoSEQ multiplex PCR, the TCRdb table keeps only in-frame clones and is missing some. Of approximately 220,000 clones listed, over 60% are singletons. This clone was found once. Its antigen is as yet unknown. The CDR3 is made up of 15 amino acids. J was trimmed by 3 bases and V by 4 bases; bases with no gene match: 7. Germline-derived CDR1 and CDR2 are MNHEY and SMNVEV (reference sequence). The V and J genes are TRBV27 and TRBJ2-7, with 9 bases identical to TRBD1. This TCR was recovered from a man aged 35 to 55 in good health and CMV-seronegative. The sample comprised PBMCs. The CDR3 DNA reads TGTGCCAGCAGTTGGAGACCGGGACAGGGCTACGAGCAGTACTTC. Its protein is CASSWRPGQGYEQYF.